This T cell receptor (beta chain) was captured in a study of human T cells and chemical hapten exposure. As to time point: patch test 1, 2 weeks after DPC sensitization. As to treatment: therapeutic diphenylcyclopropenone sensitization with weekly scalp DPC. Germline-derived CDR1 and CDR2 are SGHDN and FVKESK. Trimming removed 1 base from V and 3 bases from J, with 11 bases in between. The CDR3 has 15 residues. TCRdb reanalysed the RACE reads using MiXCR and keeps one entry per CDR3 protein. The table includes under 450,000 distinct CDR3 sequences, more than 4.5% detected once. This clonotype was counted a few times.

This material consisted of whole blood, taken in connection with sensitization to the hapten diphenylcyclopropenone (DPC). The gene calls are TRBV14 and TRBJ2-3; D might be TRBD2 (6 bases). This clonotype originated in a woman aged 45-60 years with alopecia areata. Some clones in this sample may be carry-over from other donors' samples. CDR3 DNA: TGTGCCAGCAGCCAAGGAAACAGCGGGACAGATACGCAGTATTTT. Its protein is CASSQGNSGTDTQYF.